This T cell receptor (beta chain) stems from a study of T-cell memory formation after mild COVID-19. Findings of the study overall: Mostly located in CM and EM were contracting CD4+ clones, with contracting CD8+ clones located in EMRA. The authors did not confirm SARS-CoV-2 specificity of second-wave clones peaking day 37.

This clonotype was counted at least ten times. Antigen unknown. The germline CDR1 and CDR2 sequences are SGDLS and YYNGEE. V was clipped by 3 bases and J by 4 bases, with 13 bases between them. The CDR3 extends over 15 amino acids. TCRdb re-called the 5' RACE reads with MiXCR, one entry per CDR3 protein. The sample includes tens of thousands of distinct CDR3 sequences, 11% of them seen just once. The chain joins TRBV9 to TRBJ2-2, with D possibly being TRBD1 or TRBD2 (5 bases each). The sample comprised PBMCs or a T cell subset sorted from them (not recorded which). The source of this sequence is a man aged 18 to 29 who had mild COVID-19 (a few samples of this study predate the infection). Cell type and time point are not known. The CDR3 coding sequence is TGTGCCAGCAGCGCCGGGACGCTTTTCACCGGGGAGCTGTTTTTT. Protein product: CASSAGTLFTGELFF.